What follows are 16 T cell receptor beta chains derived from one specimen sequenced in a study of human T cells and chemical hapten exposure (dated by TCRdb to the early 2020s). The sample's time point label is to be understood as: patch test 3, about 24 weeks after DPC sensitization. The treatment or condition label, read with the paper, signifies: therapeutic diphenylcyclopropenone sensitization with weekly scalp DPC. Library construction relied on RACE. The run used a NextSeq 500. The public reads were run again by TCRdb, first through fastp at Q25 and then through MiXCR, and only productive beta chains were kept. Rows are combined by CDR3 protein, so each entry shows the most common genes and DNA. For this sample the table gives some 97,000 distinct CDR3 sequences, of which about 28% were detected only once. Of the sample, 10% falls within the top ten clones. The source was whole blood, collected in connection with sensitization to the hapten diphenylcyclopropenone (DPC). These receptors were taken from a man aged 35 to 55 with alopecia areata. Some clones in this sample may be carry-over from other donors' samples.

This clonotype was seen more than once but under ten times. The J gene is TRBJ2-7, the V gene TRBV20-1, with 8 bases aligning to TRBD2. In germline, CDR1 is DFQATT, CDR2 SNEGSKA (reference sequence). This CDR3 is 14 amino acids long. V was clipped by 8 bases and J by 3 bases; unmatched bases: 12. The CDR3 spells CSPRGGGRIYEQYF. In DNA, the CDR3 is TGCAGTCCGAGGGGGGGCGGGAGGATCTACGAGCAGTACTTC.

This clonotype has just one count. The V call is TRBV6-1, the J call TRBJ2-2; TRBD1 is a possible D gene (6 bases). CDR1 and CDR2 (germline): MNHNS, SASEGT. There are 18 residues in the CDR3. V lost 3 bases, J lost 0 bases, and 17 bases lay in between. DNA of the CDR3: TGTGCCAGCAGTGATAAGGACAGAACTTTCGCGAACACCGGGGAGCTGTTTTTT. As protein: CASSDKDRTFANTGELFF.

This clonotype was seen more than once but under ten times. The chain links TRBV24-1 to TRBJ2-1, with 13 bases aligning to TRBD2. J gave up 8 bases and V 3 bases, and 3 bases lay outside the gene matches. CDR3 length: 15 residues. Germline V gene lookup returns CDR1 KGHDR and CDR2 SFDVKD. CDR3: CATSDTSGRAYEQFF. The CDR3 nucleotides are TGTGCCACCAGTGATACTAGCGGGAGGGCTTATGAGCAGTTCTTC.

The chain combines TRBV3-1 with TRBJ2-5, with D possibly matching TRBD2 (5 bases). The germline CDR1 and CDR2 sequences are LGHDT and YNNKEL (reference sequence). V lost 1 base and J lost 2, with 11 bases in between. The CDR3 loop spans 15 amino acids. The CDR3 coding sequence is TGTGCCAGCAGCCAAGCGCGGGTCGGGCAAGAGACCCAGTACTTC. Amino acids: CASSQARVGQETQYF.

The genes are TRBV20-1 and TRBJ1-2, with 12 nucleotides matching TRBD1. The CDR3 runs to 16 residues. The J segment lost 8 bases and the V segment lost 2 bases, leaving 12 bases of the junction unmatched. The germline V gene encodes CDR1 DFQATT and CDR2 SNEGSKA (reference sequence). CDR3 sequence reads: CSARSGQGARVDGYTF. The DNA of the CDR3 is TGCAGTGCTAGATCGGGACAGGGGGCTCGAGTGGACGGCTACACCTTC.

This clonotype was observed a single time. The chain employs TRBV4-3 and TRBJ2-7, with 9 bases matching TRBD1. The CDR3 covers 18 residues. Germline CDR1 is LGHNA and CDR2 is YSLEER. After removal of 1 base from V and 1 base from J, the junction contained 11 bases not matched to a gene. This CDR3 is CASSQVIGRTGESYEQYF. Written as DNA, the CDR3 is TGCGCCAGCAGCCAAGTCATAGGAAGGACAGGGGAGTCCTACGAGCAGTACTTC.

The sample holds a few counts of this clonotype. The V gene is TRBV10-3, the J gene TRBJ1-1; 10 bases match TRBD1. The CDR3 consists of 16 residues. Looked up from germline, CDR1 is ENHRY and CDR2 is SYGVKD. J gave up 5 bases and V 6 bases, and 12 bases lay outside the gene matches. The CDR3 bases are TGTGCCATCAGCGCTAACACGGGACAGGGGAGGACTGAAGCTTTCTTT. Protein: CAISANTGQGRTEAFF.

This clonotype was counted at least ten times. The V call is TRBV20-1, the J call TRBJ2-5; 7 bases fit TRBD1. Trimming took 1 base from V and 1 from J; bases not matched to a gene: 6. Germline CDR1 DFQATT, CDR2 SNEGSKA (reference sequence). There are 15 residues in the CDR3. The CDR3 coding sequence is TGCAGTGCTAGAGCTACCGGGACAGCCCAAGAGACCCAGTACTTC. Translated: CSARATGTAQETQYF.

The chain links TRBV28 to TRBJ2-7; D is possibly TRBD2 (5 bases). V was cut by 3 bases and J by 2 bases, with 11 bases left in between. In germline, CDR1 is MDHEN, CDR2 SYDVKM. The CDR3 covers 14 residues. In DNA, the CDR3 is TGTGCCAGCAGTTTCGCGGGTCCCCCCTACGAGCAGTACTTC. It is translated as CASSFAGPPYEQYF.

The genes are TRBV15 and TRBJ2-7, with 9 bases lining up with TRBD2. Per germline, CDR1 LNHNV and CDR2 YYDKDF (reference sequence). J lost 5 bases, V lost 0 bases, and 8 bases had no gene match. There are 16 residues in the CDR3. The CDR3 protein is CATSRDRVAGDNEQYF. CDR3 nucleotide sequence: TGTGCCACCAGCAGAGATCGGGTAGCGGGAGACAACGAGCAGTACTTC.

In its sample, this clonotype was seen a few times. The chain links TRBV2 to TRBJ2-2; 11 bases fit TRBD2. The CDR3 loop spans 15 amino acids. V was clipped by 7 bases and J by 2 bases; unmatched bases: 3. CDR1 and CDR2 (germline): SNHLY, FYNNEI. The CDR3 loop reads CASNRLAGNTGELFF. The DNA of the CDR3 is TGTGCCAGCAATAGACTAGCGGGAAACACCGGGGAGCTGTTTTTT.

The CDR3 loop is CASSSLPGQGPNEQFF. The CDR3 DNA follows: TGTGCCAGCAGTTCCCTCCCGGGACAGGGGCCAAATGAGCAGTTCTTC. The chain carries TRBV6-5 and TRBJ2-1, with 10 bases aligning to TRBD1. J gave up 7 bases and V 4 bases, and 10 bases lay outside the gene matches. Germline CDR1 and CDR2: MNHEY and SVGAGI. This CDR3 region has 16 residues.

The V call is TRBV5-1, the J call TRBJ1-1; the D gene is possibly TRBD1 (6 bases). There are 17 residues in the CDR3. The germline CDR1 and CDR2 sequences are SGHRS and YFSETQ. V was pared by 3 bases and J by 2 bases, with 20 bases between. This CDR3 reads CASSSTRRGAANTEAFF. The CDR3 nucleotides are TGCGCCAGCAGCTCGACCCGTAGGGGGGCAGCAAACACTGAAGCTTTCTTT.

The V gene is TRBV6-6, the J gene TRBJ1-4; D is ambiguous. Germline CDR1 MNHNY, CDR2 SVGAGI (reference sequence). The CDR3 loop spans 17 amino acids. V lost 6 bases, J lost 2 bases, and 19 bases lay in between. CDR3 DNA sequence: TGTGCCAGCAGCTCCGGGAGGCAGCGAGCGACTAATGAAAAACTGTTTTTT. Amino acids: CASSSGRQRATNEKLFF.

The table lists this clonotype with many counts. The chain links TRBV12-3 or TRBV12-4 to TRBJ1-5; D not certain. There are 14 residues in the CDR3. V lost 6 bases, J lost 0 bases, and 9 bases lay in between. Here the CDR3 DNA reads TGTGCCAGCAGAGTTAAGTCTAGCAATCAGCCCCAGCATTTT. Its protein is CASRVKSSNQPQHF.

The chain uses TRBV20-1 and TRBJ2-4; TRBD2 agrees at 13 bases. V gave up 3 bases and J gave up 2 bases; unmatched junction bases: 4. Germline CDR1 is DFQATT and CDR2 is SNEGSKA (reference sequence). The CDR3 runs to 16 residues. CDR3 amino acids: CSARPGLAGTKNIQYF. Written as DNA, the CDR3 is TGCAGTGCTAGGCCGGGACTAGCGGGAACCAAAAACATTCAGTACTTC.